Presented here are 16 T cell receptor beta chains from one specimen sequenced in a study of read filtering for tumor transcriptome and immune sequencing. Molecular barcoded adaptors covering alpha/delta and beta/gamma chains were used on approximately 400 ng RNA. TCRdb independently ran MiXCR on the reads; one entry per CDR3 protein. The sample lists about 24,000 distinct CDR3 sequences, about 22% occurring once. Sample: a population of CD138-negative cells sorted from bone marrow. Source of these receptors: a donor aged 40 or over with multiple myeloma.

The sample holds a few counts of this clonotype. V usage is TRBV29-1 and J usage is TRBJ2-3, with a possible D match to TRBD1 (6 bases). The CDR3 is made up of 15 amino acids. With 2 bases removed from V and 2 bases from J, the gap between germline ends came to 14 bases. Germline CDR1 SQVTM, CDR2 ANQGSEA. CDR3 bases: TGCAGCGTTGAATTTCCAGGGGCCGACACAGATACGCAGTATTTT. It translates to CSVEFPGADTDTQYF.

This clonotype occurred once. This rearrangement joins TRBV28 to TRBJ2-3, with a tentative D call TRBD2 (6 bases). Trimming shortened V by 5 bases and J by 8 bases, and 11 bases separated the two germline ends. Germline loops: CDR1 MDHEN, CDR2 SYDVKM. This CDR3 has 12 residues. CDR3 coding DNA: TGTGCCAGCAGTGCGCGGGGAGCTACGCAGTATTTT. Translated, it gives CASSARGATQYF.

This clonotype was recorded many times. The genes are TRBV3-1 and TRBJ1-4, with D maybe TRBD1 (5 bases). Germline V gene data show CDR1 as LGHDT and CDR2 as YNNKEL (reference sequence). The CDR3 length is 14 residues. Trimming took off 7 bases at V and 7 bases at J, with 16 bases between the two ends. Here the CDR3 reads CASTPSFQGEKLFF. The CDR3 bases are TGTGCCAGCACCCCGAGTTTCCAGGGTGAAAAACTGTTTTTT. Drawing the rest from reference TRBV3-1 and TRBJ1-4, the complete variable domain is DTAVSQTPKYLVTQMGNDKSIKCEQNLGHDTMYWYKQDSKKFLKIMFSYNNKELIINETVPNRFSPKSPDKAHLNLHINSLELGDSAVYFCASTPSFQGEKLFFGSGTQLSVL.

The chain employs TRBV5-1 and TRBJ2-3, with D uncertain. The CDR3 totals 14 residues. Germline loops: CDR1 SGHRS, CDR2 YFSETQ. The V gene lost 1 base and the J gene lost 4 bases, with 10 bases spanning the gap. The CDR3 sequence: CASSLRHGADTQYF. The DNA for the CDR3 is TGCGCCAGCAGCTTGAGACACGGCGCAGATACGCAGTATTTT.

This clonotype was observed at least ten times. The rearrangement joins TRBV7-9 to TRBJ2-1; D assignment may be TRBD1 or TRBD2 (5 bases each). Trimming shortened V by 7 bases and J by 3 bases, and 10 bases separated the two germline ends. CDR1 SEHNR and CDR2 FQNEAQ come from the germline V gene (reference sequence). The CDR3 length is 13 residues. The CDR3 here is CASTRDGYNEQFF. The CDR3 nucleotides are TGTGCCAGCACCCGGGACGGCTACAATGAGCAGTTCTTC.

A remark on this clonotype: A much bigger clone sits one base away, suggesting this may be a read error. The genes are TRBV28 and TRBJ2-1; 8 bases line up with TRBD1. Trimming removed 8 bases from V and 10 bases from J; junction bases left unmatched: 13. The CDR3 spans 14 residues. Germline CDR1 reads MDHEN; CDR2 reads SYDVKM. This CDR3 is CASSRWDRSYEQFF. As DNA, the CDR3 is TGTGCCAGCTCGCGATGGGACAGGTCCTACGAGCAGTTCTTC. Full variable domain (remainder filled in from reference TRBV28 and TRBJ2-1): DVKVTQSSRYLVKRTGEKVFLECVQDMDHENMFWYRQDPGLGLRLIYFSYDVKMKEKGDIPEGYSVSREKKERFSLILESASTNQTSMYLCASSRWDRSYEQFFGPGTRLTVL.

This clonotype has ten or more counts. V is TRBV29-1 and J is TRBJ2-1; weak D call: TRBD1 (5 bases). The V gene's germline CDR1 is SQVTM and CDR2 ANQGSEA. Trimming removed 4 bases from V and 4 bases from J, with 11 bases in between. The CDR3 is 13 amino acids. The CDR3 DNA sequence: TGCAGCGTTGGCAGGGAAATTTACAATGAGCAGTTCTTC. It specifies CSVGREIYNEQFF.

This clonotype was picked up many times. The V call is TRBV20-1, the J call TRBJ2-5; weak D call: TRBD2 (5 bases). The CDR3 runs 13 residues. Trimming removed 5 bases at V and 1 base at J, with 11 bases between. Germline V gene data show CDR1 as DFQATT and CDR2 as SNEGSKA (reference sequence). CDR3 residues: CSAGPGSQETQYF. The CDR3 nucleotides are TGCAGTGCTGGGCCGGGATCCCAAGAGACCCAGTACTTC.

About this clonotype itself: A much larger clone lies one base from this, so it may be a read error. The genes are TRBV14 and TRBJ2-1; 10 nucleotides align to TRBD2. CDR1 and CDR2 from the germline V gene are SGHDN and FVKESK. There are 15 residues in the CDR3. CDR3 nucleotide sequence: TGTGCCAGCAGCCTTAGCGGGGGGCTTTACAATGGGCAGTTCTTC. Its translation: CASSLSGGLYNGQFF.

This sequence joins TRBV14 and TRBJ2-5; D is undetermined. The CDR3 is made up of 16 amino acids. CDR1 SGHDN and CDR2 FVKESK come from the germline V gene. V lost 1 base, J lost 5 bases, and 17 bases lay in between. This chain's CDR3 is CASSQARWAKRETQYF. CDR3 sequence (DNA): TGTGCCAGCAGCCAAGCGCGCTGGGCGAAGAGGGAGACCCAGTACTTC. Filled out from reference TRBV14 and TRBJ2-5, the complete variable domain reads EAGVTQFPSHSVIEKGQTVTLRCDPISGHDNLYWYRRVMGKEIKFLLHFVKESKQDESGMPNNRFLAERTGGTYSTLKVQPAELEDSGVYFCASSQARWAKRETQYFGPGTRLLVL.

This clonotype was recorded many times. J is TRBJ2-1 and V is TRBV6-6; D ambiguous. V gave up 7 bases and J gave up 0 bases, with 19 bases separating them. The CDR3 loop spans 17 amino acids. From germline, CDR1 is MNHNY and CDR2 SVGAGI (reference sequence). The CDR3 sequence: CASTLRPSLSSYNEQFF. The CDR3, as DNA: TGTGCCAGCACCTTACGTCCCAGCTTGAGCTCCTACAATGAGCAGTTCTTC.

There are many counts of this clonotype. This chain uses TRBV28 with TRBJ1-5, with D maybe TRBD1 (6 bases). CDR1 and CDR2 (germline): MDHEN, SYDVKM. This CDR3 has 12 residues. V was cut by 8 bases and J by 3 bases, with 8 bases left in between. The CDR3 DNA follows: TGTGCCAGCCGGGACAACAATCAGCCCCAGCATTTT. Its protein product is CASRDNNQPQHF.

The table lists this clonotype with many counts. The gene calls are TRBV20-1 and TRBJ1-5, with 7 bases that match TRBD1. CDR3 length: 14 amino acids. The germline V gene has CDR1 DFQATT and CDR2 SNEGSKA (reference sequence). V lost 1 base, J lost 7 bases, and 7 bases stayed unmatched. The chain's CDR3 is CSARGDRANQPQHF. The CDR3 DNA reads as TGCAGTGCTAGAGGTGACAGGGCGAACCAGCCCCAGCATTTT.

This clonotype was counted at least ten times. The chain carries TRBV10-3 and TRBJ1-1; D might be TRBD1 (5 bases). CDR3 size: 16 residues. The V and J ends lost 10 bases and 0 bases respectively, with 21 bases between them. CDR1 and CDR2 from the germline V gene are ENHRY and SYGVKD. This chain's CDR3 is CATGFYGGGLNTEAFF. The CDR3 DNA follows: TGTGCCACGGGATTTTATGGGGGGGGATTGAACACTGAAGCTTTCTTT.

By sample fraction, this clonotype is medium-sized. Here the CDR3 DNA reads TGTGCCAGCAGCTACCGGACAGGGAGGTTGGGTGAGGCCAACGTCCTGACTTTC. Encoded protein: CASSYRTGRLGEANVLTF. This chain uses TRBV7-2 with TRBJ2-6; 8 bases align to TRBD1. V gave up 4 bases and J gave up 6 bases; unmatched junction bases: 14. Germline loops: CDR1 SGHTA, CDR2 FQGNSA. CDR3 size: 18 residues.

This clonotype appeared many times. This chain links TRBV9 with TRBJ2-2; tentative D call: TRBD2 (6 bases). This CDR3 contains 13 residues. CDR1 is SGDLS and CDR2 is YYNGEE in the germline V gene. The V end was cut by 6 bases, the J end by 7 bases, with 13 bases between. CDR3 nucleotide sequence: TGTGCCAGCAACGGGGGTAGCGGCGGGGAGCTGTTTTTT. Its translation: CASNGGSGGELFF.